Below are 2 T cell receptor beta chains sequenced from a single sample in a study of blood T cell repertoires in COVID-19. Data came from immunoSEQ multiplex PCR; TCRdb stores just in-frame clones and leaves some out. This table holds a few hundred thousand clones, about 90% found once. The sample was PBMCs or T cells enriched from blood (not recorded which). These receptors all come from a woman in her twenties or thirties who had recovered from COVID-19.

CDR3 loop: CASSFPEEETQYF. The CDR3 bases are TGTGCCAGCAGCTTCCCAGAGGAAGAGACCCAGTACTTC. V and J are TRBV7-6 and TRBJ2-5, with unresolved D. The germline V gene encodes CDR1 SGHVS and CDR2 FNYEAQ. Trimming took off 3 bases at V and 3 bases at J, with 8 bases between the two ends. This CDR3 region has 13 residues. The variable domain in full, with the rest retrieved from reference TRBV7-6 and TRBJ2-5, is GAGVSQSPRYKVTKRGQDVALRCDPISGHVSLYWYRQALGQGPEFLTYFNYEAQQDKSGLPNDRFSAERPEGSISTLTIQRTEQRDSAMYRCASSFPEEETQYFGPGTRLLVL.

This clone showed up just once. This chain joins TRBV30 and TRBJ1-1; no clear D. Germline V lookup: CDR1 GTSNPN, CDR2 SVGIG (reference sequence). V dropped 5 bases and J dropped 6 bases, with 16 bases sitting between them. This CDR3 spans 13 amino acids. This chain's CDR3 is CAWGIEPSSEAFF. The CDR3, as DNA: TGTGCCTGGGGAATAGAACCGAGCTCTGAAGCTTTCTTT. The full variable domain, its missing parts supplied by reference TRBV30 and TRBJ1-1, is SQTIHQWPATLVQPVGSPLSLECTVEGTSNPNLYWYRQAAGRGLQLLFYSVGIGQISSEVPQNLSASRPQDRQFILSSKKLLLSDSGFYLCAWGIEPSSEAFFGQGTRLTVV.